The present entry profiles one T cell receptor (beta chain) with its context. The data were obtained in a study of blood T cell repertoires in COVID-19. Overall study context: Acute and convalescent COVID-19 specimens originated in the United States, Italy and Spain. T cells, B-cell-depleted T cells, or PBMCs provided the cDNA or gDNA that served as material.

In the study's own analysis: Researchers report that nucleated cell counts were estimated from reference gene primer amplification. The table came from immunoSEQ multiplex PCR; TCRdb's copy has only in-frame clones and leaves some out. That table furnishes V, J and clone size, whereas the DNA furnished D and trimming. The table shows 150,000 to 200,000 clones, with 70% to 80% occurring only once. The sample consisted of peripheral blood. The receptor was derived from a man aged 55 to 69 with acute or convalescent COVID-19.

CDR3 sequence (DNA): TGTGCCAGCAACTTAACAGGGAGGGGTAGCAATCAGCCCCAGCATTTT. Translation gives CASNLTGRGSNQPQHF. This rearrangement joins TRBV21-1 to TRBJ1-5. TRBV21-1 counts as a pseudogene. The CDR3 has 16 residues.